This TCR beta chain was retrieved from a study of T cell changes during pregnancy in multiple sclerosis. Here immunoSEQ multiplex PCR was the method, and the copy in TCRdb shows in-frame clones only, minus some. The repertoire holds tens of thousands of clones, over 80% seen once, with just over 2% in the top ten. This CDR3 has 14 residues. In germline, CDR1 is LNHDA, CDR2 SQIVND (reference sequence). Trimming took 7 bases from V and 8 from J, leaving 18 bases between them. V is TRBV19 and J is TRBJ2-4; tentatively, D is TRBD2 (6 bases). The TCR originated in a female donor with multiple sclerosis, enrolled in a pregnancy study. The sample was peripheral blood, taken after pregnancy. The CDR3, as DNA: TGTGCCAGTAAGCCGGTCGGCGGGGTGGACATTCAGTACTTC. It codes for CASKPVGGVDIQYF.